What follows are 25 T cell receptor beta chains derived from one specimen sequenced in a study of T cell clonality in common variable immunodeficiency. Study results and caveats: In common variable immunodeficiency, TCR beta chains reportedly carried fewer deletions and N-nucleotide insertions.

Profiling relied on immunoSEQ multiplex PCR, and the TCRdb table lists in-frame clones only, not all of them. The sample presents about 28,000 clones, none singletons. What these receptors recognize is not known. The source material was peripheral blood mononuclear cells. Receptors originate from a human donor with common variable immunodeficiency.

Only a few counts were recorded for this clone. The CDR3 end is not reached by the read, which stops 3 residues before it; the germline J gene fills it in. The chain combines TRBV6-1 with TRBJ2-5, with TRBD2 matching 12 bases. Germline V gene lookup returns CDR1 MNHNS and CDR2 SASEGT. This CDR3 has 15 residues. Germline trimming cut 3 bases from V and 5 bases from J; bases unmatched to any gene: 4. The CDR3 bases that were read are TGTGCCAGCAGTGATGCTAGCGGGGGGGTGGAGACC. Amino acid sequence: CASSDASGGVET. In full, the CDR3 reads CASSDASGGVETQYF.

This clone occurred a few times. The covered CDR3 bases are TGTGCCAGCTCACACCGACAGGGTCCCCCTTATGGC. Translated: CASSHRQGPPYG. The full CDR3 protein is CASSHRQGPPYGYTF. This sequence joins TRBV18 and TRBJ1-2; 7 bases fit TRBD1. The observed sequence ends 3 residues before the CDR3 terminus, with the missing tail filled in from the germline J gene. After removal of 4 bases from V and 5 bases from J, the junction contained 10 bases not matched to a gene. CDR3 length equals 15 residues. Germline CDR1 is KGHSH and CDR2 is LQKENI.

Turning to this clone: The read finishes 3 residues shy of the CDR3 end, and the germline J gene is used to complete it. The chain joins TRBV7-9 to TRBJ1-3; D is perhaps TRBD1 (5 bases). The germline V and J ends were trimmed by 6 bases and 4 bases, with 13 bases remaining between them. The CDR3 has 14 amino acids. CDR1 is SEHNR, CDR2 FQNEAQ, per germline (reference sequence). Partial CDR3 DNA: TGTGCCAGCAGACTATCTGGGGGGGGAAACACC. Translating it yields CASRLSGGGNT. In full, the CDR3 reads CASRLSGGGNTIYF.

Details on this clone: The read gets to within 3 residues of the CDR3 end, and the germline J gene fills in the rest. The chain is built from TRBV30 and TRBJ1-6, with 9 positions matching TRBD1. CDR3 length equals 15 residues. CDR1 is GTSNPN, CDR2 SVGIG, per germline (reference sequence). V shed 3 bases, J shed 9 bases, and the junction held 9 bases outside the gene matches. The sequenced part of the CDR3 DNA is TGTGCCTGGAGCAGAAAAGGGACAGGGAGTTCACCC. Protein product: CAWSRKGTGSSP. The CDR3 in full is CAWSRKGTGSSPLHF.

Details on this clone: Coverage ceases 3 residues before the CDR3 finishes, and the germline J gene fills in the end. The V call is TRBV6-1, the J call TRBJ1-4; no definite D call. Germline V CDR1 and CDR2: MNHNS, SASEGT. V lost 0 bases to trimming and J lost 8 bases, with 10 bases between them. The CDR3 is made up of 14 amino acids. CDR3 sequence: CASSEARSQEKLFF. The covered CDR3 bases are TGTGCCAGCAGTGAAGCGCGCTCACAGGAAAAA.

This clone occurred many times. The sequenced part of the CDR3 DNA is TGCAGTGCTTCTGGAGGGGACAGGGACTACGAG. This codes for CSASGGDRDYE. The whole CDR3 reads CSASGGDRDYEQYF. This chain uses TRBV20-1 with TRBJ2-7, with 9 bases aligning to TRBD1. The read ends 3 residues shy of where the CDR3 ends; the end is completed using the germline J gene. Germline V CDR1 and CDR2: DFQATT, SNEGSKA (reference sequence). There are 14 residues in the CDR3. V trimming: 5 bases; J trimming: 3 bases; junction bases outside the gene matches: 8.

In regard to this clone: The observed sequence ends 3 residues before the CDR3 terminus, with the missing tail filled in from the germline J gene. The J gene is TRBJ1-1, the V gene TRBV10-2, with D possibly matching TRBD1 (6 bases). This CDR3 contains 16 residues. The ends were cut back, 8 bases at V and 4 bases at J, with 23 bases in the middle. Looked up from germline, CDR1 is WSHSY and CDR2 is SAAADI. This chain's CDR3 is CASGGGRDGRGTEAFF. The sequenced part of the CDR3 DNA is TGCGCCAGCGGGGGGGGCAGAGACGGTAGGGGCACTGAA.

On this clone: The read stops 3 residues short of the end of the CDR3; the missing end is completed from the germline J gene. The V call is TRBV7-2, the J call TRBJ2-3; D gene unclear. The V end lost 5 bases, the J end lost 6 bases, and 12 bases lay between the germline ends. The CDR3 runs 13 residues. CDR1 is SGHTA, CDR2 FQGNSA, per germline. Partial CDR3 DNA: TGTGCCAGCAGCCCCACCCTGAGGGATACG. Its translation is CASSPTLRDT. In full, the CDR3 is CASSPTLRDTQYF.

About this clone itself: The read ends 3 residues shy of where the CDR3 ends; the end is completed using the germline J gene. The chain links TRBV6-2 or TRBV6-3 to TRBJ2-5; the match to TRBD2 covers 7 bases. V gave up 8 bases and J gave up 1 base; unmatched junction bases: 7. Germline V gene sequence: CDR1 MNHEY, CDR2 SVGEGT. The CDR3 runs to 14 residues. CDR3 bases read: TGTGCCAGCGCATTCGGGGGGATCCAAGAGACC. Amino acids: CASAFGGIQET. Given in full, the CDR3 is CASAFGGIQETQYF.

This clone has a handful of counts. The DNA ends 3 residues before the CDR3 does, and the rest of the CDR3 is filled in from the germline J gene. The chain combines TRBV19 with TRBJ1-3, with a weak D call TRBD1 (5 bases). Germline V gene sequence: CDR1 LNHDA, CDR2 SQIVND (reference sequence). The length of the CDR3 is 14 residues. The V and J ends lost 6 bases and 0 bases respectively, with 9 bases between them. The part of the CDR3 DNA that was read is TGTGCCAGTAGAAGACAGAACTCTGGAAACACC. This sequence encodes CASRRQNSGNT. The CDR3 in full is CASRRQNSGNTIYF.

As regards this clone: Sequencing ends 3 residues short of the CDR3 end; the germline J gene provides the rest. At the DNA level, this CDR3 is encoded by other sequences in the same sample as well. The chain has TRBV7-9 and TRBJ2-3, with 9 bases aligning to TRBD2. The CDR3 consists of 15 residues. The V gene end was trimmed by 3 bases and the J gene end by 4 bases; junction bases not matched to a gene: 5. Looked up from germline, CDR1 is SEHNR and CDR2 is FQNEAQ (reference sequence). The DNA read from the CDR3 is TGTGCCAGCAGCTTTCCAGCGGGGGGTCCAGATACG. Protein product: CASSFPAGGPDT. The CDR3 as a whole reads CASSFPAGGPDTQYF.

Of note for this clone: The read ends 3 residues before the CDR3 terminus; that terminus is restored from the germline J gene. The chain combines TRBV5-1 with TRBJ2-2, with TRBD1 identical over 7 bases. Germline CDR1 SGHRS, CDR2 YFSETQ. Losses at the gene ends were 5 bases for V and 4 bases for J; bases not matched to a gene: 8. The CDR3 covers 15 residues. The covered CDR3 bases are TGCGCCAGCAGTTACAGGGGCGAAGGCACCGGGGAG. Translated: CASSYRGEGTGE. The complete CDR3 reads CASSYRGEGTGELFF.

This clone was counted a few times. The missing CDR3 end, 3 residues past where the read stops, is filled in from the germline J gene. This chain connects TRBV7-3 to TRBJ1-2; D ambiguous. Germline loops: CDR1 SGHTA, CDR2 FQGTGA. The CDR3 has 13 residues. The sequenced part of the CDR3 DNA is TGTGCCAGCAGCTTACGGTTCCCGTTCGGC. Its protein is CASSLRFPFG. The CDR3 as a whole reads CASSLRFPFGYTF.

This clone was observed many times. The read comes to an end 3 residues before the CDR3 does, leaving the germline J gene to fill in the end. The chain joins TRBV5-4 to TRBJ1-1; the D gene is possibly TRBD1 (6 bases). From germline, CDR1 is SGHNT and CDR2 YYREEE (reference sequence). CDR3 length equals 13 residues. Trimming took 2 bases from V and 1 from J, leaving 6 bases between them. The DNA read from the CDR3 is TGTGCCAGCAGCTTACAGGGGAACACTGAA. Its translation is CASSLQGNTE. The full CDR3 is CASSLQGNTEAFF. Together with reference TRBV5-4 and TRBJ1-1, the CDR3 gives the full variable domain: ETGVTQSPTHLIKTRGQQVTLRCSSQSGHNTVSWYQQALGQGPQFIFQYYREEENGRGNFPPRFSGLQFPNYSSELNVNALELDDSALYLCASSLQGNTEAFFGQGTRLTVV.

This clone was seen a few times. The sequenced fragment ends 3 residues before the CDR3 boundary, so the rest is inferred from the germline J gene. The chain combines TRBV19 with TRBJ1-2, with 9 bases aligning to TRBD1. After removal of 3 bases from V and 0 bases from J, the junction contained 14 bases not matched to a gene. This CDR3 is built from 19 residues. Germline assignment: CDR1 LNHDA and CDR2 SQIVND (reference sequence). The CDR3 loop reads CASSIFGTGTGKANYGYTF. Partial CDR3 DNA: TGTGCCAGTAGTATTTTTGGGACCGGGACAGGGAAAGCTAACTATGGC.

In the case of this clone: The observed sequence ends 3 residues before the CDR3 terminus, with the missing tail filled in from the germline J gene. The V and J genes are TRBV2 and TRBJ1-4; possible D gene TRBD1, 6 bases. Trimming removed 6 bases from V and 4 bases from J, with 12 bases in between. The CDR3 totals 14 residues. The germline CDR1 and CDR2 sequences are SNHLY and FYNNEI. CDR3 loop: CASRAGTSNEKLFF. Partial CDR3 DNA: TGTGCCAGCAGGGCCGGGACAAGTAATGAAAAA.

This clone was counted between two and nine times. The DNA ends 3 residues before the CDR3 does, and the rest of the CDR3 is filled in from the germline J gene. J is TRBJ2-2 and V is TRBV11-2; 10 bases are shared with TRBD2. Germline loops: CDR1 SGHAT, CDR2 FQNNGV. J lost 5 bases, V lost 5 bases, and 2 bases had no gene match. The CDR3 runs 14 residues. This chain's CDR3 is CASSPGLATGELFF. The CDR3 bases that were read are TGTGCCAGCAGCCCGGGACTAGCGACCGGGGAG.

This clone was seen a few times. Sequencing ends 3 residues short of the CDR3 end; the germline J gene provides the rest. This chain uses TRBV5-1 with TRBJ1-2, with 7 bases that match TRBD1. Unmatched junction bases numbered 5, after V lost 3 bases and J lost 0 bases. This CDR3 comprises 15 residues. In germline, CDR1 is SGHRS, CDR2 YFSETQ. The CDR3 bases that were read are TGCGCCAGCAGCTCCGGACAGGTCTCTAACTATGGC. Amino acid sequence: CASSSGQVSNYG. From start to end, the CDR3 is CASSSGQVSNYGYTF. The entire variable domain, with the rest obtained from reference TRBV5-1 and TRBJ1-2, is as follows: KAGVTQTPRYLIKTRGQQVTLSCSPISGHRSVSWYQQTPGQGLQFLFEYFSETQRNKGNFPGRFSGRQFSNSRSEMNVSTLELGDSALYLCASSSGQVSNYGYTFGSGTRLTVV.

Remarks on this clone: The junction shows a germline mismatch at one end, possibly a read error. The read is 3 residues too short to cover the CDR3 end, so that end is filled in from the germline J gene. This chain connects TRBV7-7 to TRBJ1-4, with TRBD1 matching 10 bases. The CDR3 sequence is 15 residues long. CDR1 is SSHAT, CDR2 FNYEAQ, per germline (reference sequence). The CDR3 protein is CASSLGDRGREKLFF. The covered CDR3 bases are TGTGCTAGCAGCTTAGGGGACAGGGGACGCGAAAAA.

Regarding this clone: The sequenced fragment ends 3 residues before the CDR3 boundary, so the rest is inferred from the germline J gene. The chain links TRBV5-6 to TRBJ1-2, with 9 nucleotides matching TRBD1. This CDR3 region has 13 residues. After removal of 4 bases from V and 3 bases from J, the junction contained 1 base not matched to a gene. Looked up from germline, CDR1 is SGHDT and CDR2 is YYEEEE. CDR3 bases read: TGTGCCAGCAGCCGGACAGGGGACTATGGC. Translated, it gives CASSRTGDYG. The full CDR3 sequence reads CASSRTGDYGYTF.

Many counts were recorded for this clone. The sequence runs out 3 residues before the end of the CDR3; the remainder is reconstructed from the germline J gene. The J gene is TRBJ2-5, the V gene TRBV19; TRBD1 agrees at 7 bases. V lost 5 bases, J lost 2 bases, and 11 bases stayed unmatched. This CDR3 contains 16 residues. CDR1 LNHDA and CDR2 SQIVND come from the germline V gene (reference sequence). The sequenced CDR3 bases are TGTGCCAGTAGTCTTCAGGACTGGGACAGACAAGAGACC. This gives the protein CASSLQDWDRQET. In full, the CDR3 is CASSLQDWDRQETQYF.

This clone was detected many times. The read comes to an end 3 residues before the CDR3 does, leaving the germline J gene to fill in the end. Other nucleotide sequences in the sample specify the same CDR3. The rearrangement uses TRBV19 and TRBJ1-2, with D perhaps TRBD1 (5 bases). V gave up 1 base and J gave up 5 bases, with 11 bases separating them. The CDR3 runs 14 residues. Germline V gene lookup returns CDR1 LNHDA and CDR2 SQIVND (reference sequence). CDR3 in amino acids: CASSIVQARYGYTF. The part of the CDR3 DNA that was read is TGTGCCAGTAGTATAGTACAGGCCAGATATGGC. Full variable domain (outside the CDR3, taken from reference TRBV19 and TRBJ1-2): DGGITQSPKYLFRKEGQNVTLSCEQNLNHDAMYWYRQDPGQGLRLIYYSQIVNDFQKGDIAEGYSVSREKKESFPLTVTSAQKNPTAFYLCASSIVQARYGYTFGSGTRLTVV.

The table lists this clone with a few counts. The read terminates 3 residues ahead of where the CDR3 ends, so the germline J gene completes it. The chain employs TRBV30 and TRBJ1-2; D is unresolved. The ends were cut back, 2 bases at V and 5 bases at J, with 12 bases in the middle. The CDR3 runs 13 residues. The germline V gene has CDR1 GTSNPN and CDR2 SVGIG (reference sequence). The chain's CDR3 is CAWSYRTGYGYTF. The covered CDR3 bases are TGTGCCTGGAGTTACCGGACTGGATATGGC.

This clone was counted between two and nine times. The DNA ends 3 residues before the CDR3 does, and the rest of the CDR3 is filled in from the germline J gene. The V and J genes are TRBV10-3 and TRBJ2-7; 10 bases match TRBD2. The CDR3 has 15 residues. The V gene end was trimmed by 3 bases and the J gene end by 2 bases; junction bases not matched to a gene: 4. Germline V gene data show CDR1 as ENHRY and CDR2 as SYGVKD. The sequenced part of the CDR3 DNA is TGTGCCATCAGTGATAGCGGGGGGACCACCTACGAG. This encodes CAISDSGGTTYE. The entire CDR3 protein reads CAISDSGGTTYEQYF.

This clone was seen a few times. The CDR3 protein is CASSLGTGYTDTQYF. CDR3 DNA (partial): TGCGCCAGCAGCTTGGGGACAGGGTACACAGATACG. J is TRBJ2-3 and V is TRBV5-1; 8 bases fit TRBD1. Coverage ceases 3 residues before the CDR3 finishes, and the germline J gene fills in the end. CDR1 and CDR2 (germline): SGHRS, YFSETQ. V gave up 0 bases and J gave up 2 bases; unmatched junction bases: 2. The CDR3 is 15 amino acids.